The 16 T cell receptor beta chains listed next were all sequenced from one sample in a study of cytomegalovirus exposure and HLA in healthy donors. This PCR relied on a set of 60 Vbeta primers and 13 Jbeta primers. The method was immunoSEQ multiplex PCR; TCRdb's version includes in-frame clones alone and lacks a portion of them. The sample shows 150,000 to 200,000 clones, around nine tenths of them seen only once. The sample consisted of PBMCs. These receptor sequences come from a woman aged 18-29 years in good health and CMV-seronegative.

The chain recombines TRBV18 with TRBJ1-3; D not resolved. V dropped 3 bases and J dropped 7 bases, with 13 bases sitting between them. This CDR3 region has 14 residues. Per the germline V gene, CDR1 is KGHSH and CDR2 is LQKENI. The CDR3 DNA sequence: TGTGCCAGCTCACCGGGAAACGGGAGGAACACCATATATTTT. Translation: CASSPGNGRNTIYF.

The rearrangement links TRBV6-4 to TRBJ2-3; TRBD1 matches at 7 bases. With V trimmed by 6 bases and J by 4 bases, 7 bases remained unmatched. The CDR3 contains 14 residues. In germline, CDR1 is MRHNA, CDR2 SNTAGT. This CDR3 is CASRLGQDSDTQYF. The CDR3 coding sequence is TGTGCCAGCAGATTAGGACAGGATTCAGATACGCAGTATTTT.

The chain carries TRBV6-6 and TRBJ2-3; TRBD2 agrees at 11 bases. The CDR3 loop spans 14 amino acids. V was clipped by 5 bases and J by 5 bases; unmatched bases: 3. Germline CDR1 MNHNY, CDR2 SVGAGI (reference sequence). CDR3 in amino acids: CASSLAGGLDTQYF. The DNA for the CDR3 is TGTGCCAGCAGTCTAGCGGGAGGCCTAGATACGCAGTATTTT.

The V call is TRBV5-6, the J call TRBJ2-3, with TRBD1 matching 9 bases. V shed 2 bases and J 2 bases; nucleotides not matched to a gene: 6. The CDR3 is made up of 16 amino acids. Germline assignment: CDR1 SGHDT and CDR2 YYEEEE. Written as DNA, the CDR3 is TGTGCCAGCAGCTTCCGCGGGACAGGGATCACAGATACGCAGTATTTT. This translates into CASSFRGTGITDTQYF. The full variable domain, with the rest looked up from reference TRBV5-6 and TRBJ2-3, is DAGVTQSPTHLIKTRGQQVTLRCSPKSGHDTVSWYQQALGQGPQFIFQYYEEEERQRGNFPDRFSGHQFPNYSSELNVNALLLGDSALYLCASSFRGTGITDTQYFGPGTRLTVL.

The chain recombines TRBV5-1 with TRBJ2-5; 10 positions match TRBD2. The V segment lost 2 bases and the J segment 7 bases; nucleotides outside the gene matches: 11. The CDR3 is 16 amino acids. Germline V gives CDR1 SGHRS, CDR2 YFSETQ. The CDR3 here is CASSLESGGASGTQYF. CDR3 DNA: TGCGCCAGCAGCTTAGAGAGCGGGGGGGCCTCCGGGACCCAGTACTTC.

CDR3 coding DNA: TGCAGCGTTAGGACAGGGGCTGAAAAACTGTTTTTT. This encodes CSVRTGAEKLFF. The rearrangement uses TRBV29-1 and TRBJ1-4, with 9 positions matching TRBD1. The CDR3 spans 12 residues. Germline CDR1 and CDR2: SQVTM and ANQGSEA. After removal of 5 bases from V and 7 bases from J, the junction contained 2 bases not matched to a gene.

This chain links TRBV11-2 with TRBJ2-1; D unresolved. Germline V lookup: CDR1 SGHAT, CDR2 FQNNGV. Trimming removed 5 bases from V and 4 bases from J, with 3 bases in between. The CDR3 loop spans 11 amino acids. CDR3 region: CASSPYNEQFF. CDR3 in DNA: TGTGCCAGCAGCCCGTACAATGAGCAGTTCTTC.

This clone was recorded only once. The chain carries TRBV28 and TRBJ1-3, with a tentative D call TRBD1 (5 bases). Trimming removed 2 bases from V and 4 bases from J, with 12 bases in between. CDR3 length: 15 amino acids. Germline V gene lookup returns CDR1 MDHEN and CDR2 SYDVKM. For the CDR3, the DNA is TGTGCCAGCAGTTTAGGTTGGGACTCAGGAAACACCATATATTTT. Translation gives CASSLGWDSGNTIYF.

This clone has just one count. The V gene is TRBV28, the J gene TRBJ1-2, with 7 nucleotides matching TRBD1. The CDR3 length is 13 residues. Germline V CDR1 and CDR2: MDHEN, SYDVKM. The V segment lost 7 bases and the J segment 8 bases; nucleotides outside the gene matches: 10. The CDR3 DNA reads TGTGCCAGCACCTTCAAGACAGGGTGGGGCTACACCTTC. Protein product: CASTFKTGWGYTF.

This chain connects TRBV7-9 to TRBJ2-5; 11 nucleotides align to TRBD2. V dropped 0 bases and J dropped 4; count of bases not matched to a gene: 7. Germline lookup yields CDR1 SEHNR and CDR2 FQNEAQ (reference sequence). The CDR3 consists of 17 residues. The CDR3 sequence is CASSLAGTSGARETQYF. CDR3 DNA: TGTGCCAGCAGCTTAGCCGGGACTAGCGGCGCGCGAGAGACCCAGTACTTC. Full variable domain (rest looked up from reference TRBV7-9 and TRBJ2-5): DTGVSQNPRHKITKRGQNVTFRCDPISEHNRLYWYRQTLGQGPEFLTYFQNEAQLEKSRLLSDRFSAERPKGSFSTLEIQRTEQGDSAMYLCASSLAGTSGARETQYFGPGTRLLVL.

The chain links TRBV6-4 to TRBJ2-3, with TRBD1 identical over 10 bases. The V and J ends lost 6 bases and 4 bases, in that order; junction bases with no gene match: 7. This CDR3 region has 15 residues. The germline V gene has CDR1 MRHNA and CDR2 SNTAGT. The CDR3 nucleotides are TGTGCCAGCAGACCGGGACAGGGGTTTCCAGATACGCAGTATTTT. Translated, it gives CASRPGQGFPDTQYF.

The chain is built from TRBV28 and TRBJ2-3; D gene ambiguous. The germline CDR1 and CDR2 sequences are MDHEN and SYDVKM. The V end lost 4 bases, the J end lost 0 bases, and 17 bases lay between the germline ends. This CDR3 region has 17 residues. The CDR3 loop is CASSSNLVTPSTDTQYF. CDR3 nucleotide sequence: TGTGCCAGCAGTTCCAACCTAGTGACCCCTAGCACAGATACGCAGTATTTT.

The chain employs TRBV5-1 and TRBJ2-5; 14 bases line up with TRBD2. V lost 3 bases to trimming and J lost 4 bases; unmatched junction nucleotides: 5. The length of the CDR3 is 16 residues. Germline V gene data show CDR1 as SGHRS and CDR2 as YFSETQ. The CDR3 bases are TGCGCCAGCAGCTCCGGGACTAGCGGGAGAACAGAGACCCAGTACTTC. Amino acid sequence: CASSSGTSGRTETQYF.

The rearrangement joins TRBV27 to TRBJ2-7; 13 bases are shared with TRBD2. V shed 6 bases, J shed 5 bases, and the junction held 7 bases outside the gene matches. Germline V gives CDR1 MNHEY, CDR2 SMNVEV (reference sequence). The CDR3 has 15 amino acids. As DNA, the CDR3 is TGTGCCAGCAGCCAACTAGCGGGGGGGCCCCACGAGCAGTACTTC. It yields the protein CASSQLAGGPHEQYF.

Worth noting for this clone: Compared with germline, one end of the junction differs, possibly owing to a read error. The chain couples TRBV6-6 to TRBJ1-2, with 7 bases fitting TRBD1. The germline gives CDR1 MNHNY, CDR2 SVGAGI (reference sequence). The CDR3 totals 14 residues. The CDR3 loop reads CASSSISQGSASSF. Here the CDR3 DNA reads TGTGCCAGCAGTTCTATATCACAGGGGTCGGCCTCCTCATTC.

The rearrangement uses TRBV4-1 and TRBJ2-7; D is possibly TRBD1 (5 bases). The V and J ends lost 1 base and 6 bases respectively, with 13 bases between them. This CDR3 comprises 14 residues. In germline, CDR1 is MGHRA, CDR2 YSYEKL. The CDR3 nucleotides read TGCGCCAGCAGCCAAGCGATCAGGGATCGCGAGCAGTACTTC. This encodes CASSQAIRDREQYF.